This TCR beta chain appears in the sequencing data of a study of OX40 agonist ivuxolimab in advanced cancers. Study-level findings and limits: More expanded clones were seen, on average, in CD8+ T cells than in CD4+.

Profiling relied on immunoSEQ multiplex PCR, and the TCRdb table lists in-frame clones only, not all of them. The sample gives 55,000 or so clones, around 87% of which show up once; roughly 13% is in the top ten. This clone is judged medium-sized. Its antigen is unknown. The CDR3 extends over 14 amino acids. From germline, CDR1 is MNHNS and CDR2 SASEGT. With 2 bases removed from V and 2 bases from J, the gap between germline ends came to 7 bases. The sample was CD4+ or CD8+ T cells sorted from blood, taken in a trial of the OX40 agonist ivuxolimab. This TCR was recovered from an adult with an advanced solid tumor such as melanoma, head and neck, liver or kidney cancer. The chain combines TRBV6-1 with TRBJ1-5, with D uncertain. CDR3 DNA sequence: TGTGCCAGCAGTGAAACGTGGGGCAATCAGCCCCAGCATTTT. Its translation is CASSETWGNQPQHF.